Following are 8 T cell receptor beta chains from one sample sequenced in a study of technical replicates of blood from a few donors (dated by TCRdb to the late 2010s). The library was generated by the immunoSEQ multiplex PCR assay. TCRdb mirrors the immuneACCESS table, restricted to in-frame sequences. Some clones are absent from its copies; in checked studies, under half trace to an unresolved V gene, and the reason for the others is unknown. Here the sample has 80,000 or so clones; 95% occur a single time. Roughly 0.36% of the sample belongs to the ten largest clones. The source material was T cells isolated from PBMCs. These receptors were taken from a human donor in good health.

The rearrangement uses TRBV5-5 and TRBJ2-7; 7 bases agree with TRBD1. The CDR3 consists of 13 residues. Looked up from germline, CDR1 is SGHKS and CDR2 is YYEKEE (reference sequence). Losses at the gene ends were 5 bases for V and 5 bases for J; bases not matched to a gene: 7. CDR3 in amino acids: CASSSLQGNEQYF. As DNA, the CDR3 is TGTGCCAGCAGTAGCTTACAGGGGAACGAGCAGTACTTC.

This clone was counted a single time. The V gene is TRBV15, the J gene TRBJ1-2, with D possibly being TRBD1 (6 bases). This CDR3 spans 15 amino acids. V lost 0 bases and J 4 bases, leaving 12 bases between the germline ends. Germline CDR1 and CDR2: LNHNV and YYDKDF (reference sequence). The CDR3 loop reads CATSREVTGIYGYTF. For the CDR3, the DNA is TGTGCCACCAGCAGAGAGGTCACAGGGATCTATGGCTACACCTTC.

V usage is TRBV6-6 and J usage is TRBJ2-7; 7 bases line up with TRBD1. Looked up from germline, CDR1 is MNHNY and CDR2 is SVGAGI (reference sequence). The CDR3 has 14 amino acids. The trim removed 2 bases at V and 2 bases at J, leaving 3 bases unmatched. The CDR3, as DNA: TGTGCCAGCAGTTACGGCCAGGGGGCCTACGAGCAGTACTTC. Residues: CASSYGQGAYEQYF.

This clone was detected once. The chain combines TRBV7-2 with TRBJ2-7; D is unresolved. CDR3 length: 15 amino acids. The V and J ends lost 2 bases and 7 bases respectively, with 18 bases between them. Germline loops: CDR1 SGHTA, CDR2 FQGNSA. This CDR3 is CASSLSGLESDEQYF. In DNA, the CDR3 is TGTGCCAGCAGCTTATCGGGTCTGGAGTCGGATGAGCAGTACTTC.

The chain carries TRBV9 and TRBJ2-1, with D perhaps matching TRBD2 (6 bases). The V gene lost 3 bases and the J gene lost 1 base, with 8 bases spanning the gap. This CDR3 has 14 residues. From germline, CDR1 is SGDLS and CDR2 YYNGEE. CDR3 protein: CASSGGTSYNEQFF. The DNA of the CDR3 is TGTGCCAGCAGCGGCGGGACTTCCTACAATGAGCAGTTCTTC.

V usage is TRBV30 and J usage is TRBJ2-2; weak D call: TRBD1 (5 bases). The CDR3 extends over 13 amino acids. Deletions cut 0 bases from V and 7 bases from J, with 9 bases between. CDR1 is GTSNPN and CDR2 is SVGIG in the germline V gene (reference sequence). The CDR3 loop is CAWSVQGVGELFF. CDR3 sequence (DNA): TGTGCCTGGAGTGTACAAGGGGTCGGGGAGCTGTTTTTT. Full variable domain (remainder filled in from reference TRBV30 and TRBJ2-2): SQTIHQWPATLVQPVGSPLSLECTVEGTSNPNLYWYRQAAGRGLQLLFYSVGIGQISSEVPQNLSASRPQDRQFILSSKKLLLSDSGFYLCAWSVQGVGELFFGEGSRLTVL.

J is TRBJ2-1 and V is TRBV21-1; TRBD2, the D gene given by the table, was not confirmed from the DNA. TRBV21-1 has pseudogene status. CDR3 length: 17 amino acids. The CDR3 DNA sequence: TGTGCCAGCAGCAAAATGGGAACTAGCGGTGAGTACAATGAGCAGTTCTTC. Translated: CASSKMGTSGEYNEQFF.

The rearrangement links TRBV4-1 to TRBJ2-2, with a weak D call TRBD2 (6 bases). This CDR3 comprises 15 residues. Germline CDR1 is MGHRA and CDR2 is YSYEKL. V shed 1 base and J shed 4 bases, with 10 bases lying between them. The CDR3 sequence is CASSQGGVSTGELFF. The CDR3 DNA follows: TGCGCCAGCAGCCAAGGCGGGGTATCCACCGGGGAGCTGTTTTTT.